The clone carrying this T cell receptor (beta chain) was seen only once. The record originates from a study of control samples from healthy donors and cancer patients. Profiling relied on immunoSEQ multiplex PCR, and the TCRdb table lists in-frame clones only, not all of them. The sample includes about 170,000 clones, 80% to 90% of them seen just once. There are 14 residues in the CDR3. V lost 0 bases, J lost 4 bases, and 7 bases lay in between. Per germline, CDR1 LGHNA and CDR2 YSLEER. The rearrangement joins TRBV4-3 to TRBJ1-3; D is uncertain. Material: blood. The receptor was isolated from a man between 25 and 39 years old in good health. CDR3 sequence (DNA): TGCGCCAGCAGCCAAGATGATCAGGGAAACACCATATATTTT. Protein: CASSQDDQGNTIYF.